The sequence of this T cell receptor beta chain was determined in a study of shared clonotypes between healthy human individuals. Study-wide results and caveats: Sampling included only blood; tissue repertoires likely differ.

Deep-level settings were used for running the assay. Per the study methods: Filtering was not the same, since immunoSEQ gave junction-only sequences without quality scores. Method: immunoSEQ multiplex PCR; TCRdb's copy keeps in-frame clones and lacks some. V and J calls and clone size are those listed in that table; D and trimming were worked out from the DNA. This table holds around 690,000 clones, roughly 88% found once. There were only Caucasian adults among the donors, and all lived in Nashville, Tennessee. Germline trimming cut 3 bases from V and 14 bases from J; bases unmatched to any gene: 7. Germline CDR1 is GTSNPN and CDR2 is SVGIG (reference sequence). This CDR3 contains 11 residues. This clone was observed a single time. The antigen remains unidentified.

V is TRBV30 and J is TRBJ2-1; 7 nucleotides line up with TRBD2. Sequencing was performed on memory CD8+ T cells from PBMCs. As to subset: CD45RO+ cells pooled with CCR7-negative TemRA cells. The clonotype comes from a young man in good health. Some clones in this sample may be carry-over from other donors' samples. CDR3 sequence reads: CAWSLAGMEFF. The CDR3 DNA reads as TGTGCCTGGAGCTTAGCGGGTATGGAGTTCTTC.